The rows below give T cell receptor beta chains drawn from one sample of a study of beta chain features in type 1 diabetes. Sequencing used immunoSEQ multiplex PCR; TCRdb keeps in-frame clones, though not all of them. The table shows roughly 400,000 clones, with around 9.6% occurring only once. The source material was central memory CD4+ T cells from blood. Receptor source: a man under 40 with type 1 diabetes. CDR3s include the opening cysteine and the closing phenylalanine or tryptophan. The D gene is left open where the match is weak. Clone size is shown for a subset of rows, as once, few, many or a class of expanded clone.

abundance	d_gene	v_gene	j_gene	CDR3aa	CDR3nt
few	NA	TRBV5-4	TRBJ2-4	CASSKTGDIQYF	TGTGCCAGCAGCAAAACCGGCGACATTCAGTACTTC
many	TRBD2	TRBV5-1	TRBJ2-1	CASSFGLAGVDEQFF	TGCGCCAGCAGCTTCGGACTAGCGGGAGTTGATGAGCAGTTCTTC
many	NA	TRBV5-1	TRBJ2-2	CASSWGSRIAGELFF	TGCGCCAGCAGCTGGGGGTCACGGATCGCCGGGGAGCTGTTTTTT
NA	NA	TRBV5-4	TRBJ2-1	CASKRQSYNEQFF	TGTGCCAGCAAGCGACAGTCCTACAATGAGCAGTTCTTC
few	NA	TRBV5-1	TRBJ2-7	CASSLRGPGQGYEQYF	TGCGCCAGCAGCTTGCGGGGTCCGGGTCAGGGATACGAGCAGTACTTC
few	TRBD1	TRBV6-6	TRBJ1-2	CASSYSWTGVLTF	TGTGCCAGCAGTTACTCGTGGACAGGGGTCCTAACCTTC
few	TRBD2	TRBV7-2	TRBJ2-5	CASSRGSGSIETQYF	TGTGCCAGCAGCCGGGGGAGCGGGAGTATAGAGACCCAGTACTTC
NA	NA	TRBV10-3	TRBJ1-5	CAISAKTGSNQPQHF	TGTGCCATCAGTGCCAAGACGGGAAGCAATCAGCCCCAGCATTTT
few	NA	TRBV6-5	TRBJ2-7	CASSFDSVFSYEQYF	TGTGCCAGCAGTTTCGACAGTGTATTCTCCTACGAGCAGTACTTC
few	NA	TRBV7-9	TRBJ2-1	CASSFGNEQFF	TGTGCCAGCAGCTTTGGGAATGAGCAGTTCTTC
many	NA	TRBV2	TRBJ2-6	CASGTISGANVLTF	TGTGCCAGCGGCACCATTTCTGGGGCCAACGTCCTGACTTTC
NA	TRBD1	TRBV6-1	TRBJ2-7	CASRSGQLSYEQYF	TGTGCCAGCCGATCGGGACAGCTCTCCTACGAGCAGTACTTC
few	NA	TRBV7-9	TRBJ2-3	CASSWQPGATDTQYF	TGTGCCAGCAGCTGGCAACCGGGAGCAACAGATACGCAGTATTTT
NA	NA	TRBV11-2	TRBJ2-3	CASLLLTASTDTQYF	TGTGCCTCCCTTCTTTTGACCGCTAGCACAGATACGCAGTATTTT
NA	TRBD2	TRBV6-5	TRBJ2-7	CASSYSRGGGSYEQYF	TGTGCCAGCAGTTACTCGAGGGGCGGGGGCTCCTACGAGCAGTACTTC
few	TRBD1	TRBV19	TRBJ1-2	CASQQGVDYGYTF	TGTGCCAGTCAACAGGGGGTAGACTATGGCTACACCTTC
NA	NA	TRBV14	TRBJ2-3	CASSQDSQSTDTQYF	TGTGCCAGCAGCCAAGACTCGCAGAGCACAGATACGCAGTATTTT
few	NA	TRBV5-1	TRBJ2-3	CASSLAISDTQYF	TGCGCCAGCAGCTTGGCTATTTCAGATACGCAGTATTTT
NA	NA	TRBV7-9	TRBJ2-1	CASSLKAPLALTLNEQFF	TGTGCCAGCAGCTTAAAGGCCCCATTAGCGCTCACTCTCAATGAGCAGTTCTTC
few	TRBD2	TRBV11-3	TRBJ2-7	CASSLWLAGGSYEQYF	TGTGCCAGCAGCTTATGGCTAGCGGGAGGGTCCTACGAGCAGTACTTC
few	TRBD1	TRBV27	TRBJ2-1	CASRGQGYNEQFF	TGTGCCAGCAGGGGACAGGGCTACAATGAGCAGTTCTTC
NA	NA	TRBV11-1	TRBJ2-5	CASSLFEVSQETQYF	TGTGCCAGCAGCCTCTTTGAGGTCAGCCAAGAGACCCAGTACTTC
NA	NA	TRBV27	TRBJ2-2	CASSLASRTGELFF	TGTGCCAGCAGTTTAGCCTCAAGGACCGGGGAGCTGTTTTTT
NA	NA	TRBV7-3	TRBJ2-3	CASSRDPGTDTQYF	TGTGCCAGCAGCCGCGATCCGGGCACAGATACGCAGTATTTT
few	NA	TRBV4-1	TRBJ2-5	CASSHPSRGETQYF	TGCGCCAGCAGCCACCCGTCCAGGGGAGAGACCCAGTACTTC
few	TRBD1	TRBV7-9	TRBJ1-1	CASSIDRGTEAFF	TGTGCCAGCAGCATAGACAGGGGCACTGAAGCTTTCTTT
NA	NA	TRBV18	TRBJ1-2	CASSPGSGGTMNYGYTF	TGTGCCAGCTCACCAGGGTCCGGGGGCACTATGAACTATGGCTACACCTTC
few	TRBD2	TRBV7-3	TRBJ2-2	CASSLTSGSYTGELFF	TGTGCCAGCAGCTTAACCAGCGGGAGTTACACCGGGGAGCTGTTTTTT
many	NA	TRBV21-1	TRBJ2-3	CASSKQGGRGDTQYF	TGTGCCAGCAGCAAACAGGGTGGGAGGGGAGATACGCAGTATTTT